This paragraph covers one T cell receptor beta chain sequence. Its antigen remains unknown. CDR3 length: 15 amino acids. Germline V gene data show CDR1 as LNHNV and CDR2 as YYDKDF (reference sequence). After removal of 5 bases from V and 4 bases from J, the junction contained 8 bases not matched to a gene. The PCR used 60 Vbeta and 13 Jbeta primers. Sequenced by immunoSEQ multiplex PCR; TCRdb stores in-frame clones only, minus some. The sample shows 100,000 to 130,000 clones, roughly 82% of them seen only once. This sample stems from a study of cytomegalovirus exposure and HLA in healthy donors. Findings and caveats of the study: In a later analysis, at a false discovery rate of 0.05, roughly 16,000 TCR beta sequences matched HLA alleles. TRBV6-2, TRBV6-3 and other indistinguishable V segments were excluded.

This chain connects TRBV15 to TRBJ1-2, with 9 positions matching TRBD1. This clonotype was obtained from a man aged 25 to 45 in good health and CMV-seropositive. Sequenced: PBMCs. The CDR3 DNA follows: TGTGCCACCAGCGCTCCGGGACAGGGCACCTATGGCTACACCTTC. Amino acids: CATSAPGQGTYGYTF.